The following is a TCR beta chain sequence with its context. This record belongs to a study of graft-versus-host responses after intestinal transplantation. The study's findings and limits: High graft-versus-host to host-versus-graft clonal ratios were found in allografts of patients who had graft-donor T cell macrochimerism.

Method: immunoSEQ multiplex PCR; TCRdb's copy keeps in-frame clones and lacks some. The sample has tens of thousands of clones, roughly half seen once. After removal of 4 bases from V and 6 bases from J, the junction contained 6 bases not matched to a gene. CDR3 size: 14 residues. Germline CDR1 is SGHVS and CDR2 is FQNEAQ. The chain has TRBV7-8 and TRBJ1-2; 9 bases agree with TRBD1. The sample in question was alloreactive CD4+ T cells from a mixed lymphocyte reaction culture, obtained before intestinal transplant. As to subset: CFSE-low proliferating T cells sorted from approximately six-day pre-transplant mixed lymphocyte reaction (GvH or HvG direction). This clonotype originated in a human patient who received an intestinal transplant. CDR3 region: CASSSDRGRDGYTF. For the CDR3, the DNA is TGTGCCAGCAGCTCAGACAGGGGGAGGGATGGCTACACCTTC.